This TCR beta chain was captured by sequencing in a study of shared clonotypes between healthy human individuals. Trimming took 4 bases from V and 8 from J; bases not matched to a gene: 13. Germline CDR1 and CDR2: GTSNPN and SVGIG (reference sequence). The CDR3 totals 15 residues. This clone appeared a single time. Method: immunoSEQ multiplex PCR; TCRdb's copy keeps in-frame clones and lacks some. The repertoire holds 600,000 to 700,000 clones, with around 78% as singletons. The specimen sequenced was memory CD4+ T cells sorted from blood. This sample's subset: CD45RA-negative fraction. This TCR came from a woman aged 25-40 years in good health. This sequence joins TRBV30 and TRBJ1-4; 7 bases fit TRBD1. Here the CDR3 reads CAWKRDDREVEKLFF. The CDR3 coding sequence is TGTGCCTGGAAGAGGGATGACAGGGAGGTGGAAAAACTGTTTTTT.